This T cell receptor (beta chain) was sequenced for a study of blood T cell repertoires in COVID-19. The overall study: Some COVID-19 samples were acute and others convalescent; all came from the United States, Italy and Spain. PBMCs, B-cell-depleted T cells, or T cells provided the cDNA or gDNA that made up the material.

Original analysis: Reference gene primer amplification gave nucleated cell count estimates. Only in-frame clones appear in the TCRdb table, and some are missing; sequencing was by immunoSEQ multiplex PCR. The V and J calls and clone size are taken from that table; D and trimming were inferred from the DNA. The repertoire has tens of thousands of clones, around 87% of them found once; the top ten carry 10%. With 4 bases clipped from V and 1 base from J, the junction kept 2 bases outside the gene matches. In germline, CDR1 is MNHEY, CDR2 SVGAGI. This CDR3 is 15 amino acids long. The receptor comes from a man at least 80 years old with active COVID-19. The chain combines TRBV6-5 with TRBJ2-2; TRBD1 aligns across 8 bases. The sequenced sample was peripheral blood. The CDR3 DNA is TGTGCCAGCAGTTGGGACAGGAAGAACACCGGGGAGCTGTTTTTT. Its protein is CASSWDRKNTGELFF.